The TCR beta chain under discussion was sequenced for a study of monozygotic twins with cystic fibrosis listed by TCRdb under 2021. As for the study more broadly: Around 2.8 micrograms of fragmented DNA went through around 14 PCR cycles to produce barcoded libraries. The study compared TCR beta repertoires within and between 16 monozygotic twin pairs with cystic fibrosis to assess genetic influence on V and J gene usage. The cohort comprised ten female and six male twin pairs aged roughly 2.0 to 36.4 years, median approximately 8.8 years, mostly children and adolescents. On the day of blood sampling, twins were ranked among 1,060 cohort participants for weight-for-height and for FEVPerc (FEV1 disease centile). Data for three of the twin pairs had previously been reported in another context.

Reading the germline V gene gives CDR1 LGHNA and CDR2 YNFKEQ. The junction carries 11 bases between V and J, which are trimmed by 1 base and 1 base respectively. Reading from cysteine to phenylalanine, the CDR3 counts 15 amino acids. Only CDR3 DNA is held: 45 bases, read in frame from base 1. The twin pairs came from the European Cystic Fibrosis Twin and Sibling Study Cohort, which recruited patients from over a hundred CF clinics across 14 European countries. Zygosity and CFTR genotype were verified in-house, with zygosity tested by multiplex PCR of nine short tandem repeat loci. Each twin gave a peripheral blood sample, and clinical parameters were documented on that same day of blood sampling. Phenol/chloroform extraction was used to isolate genomic DNA from peripheral blood cells, and the DNA was then kept in TE buffer at 4 degrees C. Following the manufacturer's instructions, TCR beta CDR3 regions were amplified by multiplex PCR with the immunoSEQ immune profiling system. An Illumina NextSeq system was used to carry out the sequencing. On the study's bioinformatics: The immunoSEQ Analyzer platform handled processing of the sequence data, and clonality was calculated by taking the square root of Simpson's index of productive rearrangements. Similarity in V and J usage was measured by Jensen-Shannon distance, and OLGA was used to compute CDR3 generation probabilities. Shared CDR3 sequences were searched in the immuneACCESS database (August 2020) and in VDJdb (December 2020). The source is immuneACCESS, and TCRdb retained only in-frame sequences with V and J called. Part of the clones is not carried over; for the studies checked, unresolved V genes explain less than half of this, and the remainder is unexplained. The D gene and trimming were derived from the DNA, and the V and J assignments and clone size from that table. In this sample the table shows 20,000 to 25,000 clones, roughly 97% of which occur a single time. The top ten constitute about 0.16% of the sample.

Overall results and qualifications from the work: The cohort was small, and no association was found between shared CDR3 numbers and age, concordance or disease severity. In 13 of 16 pairs, V gene usage most closely resembled the co-twin's, and the same held for J usage in 8 of 16 pairs, a pattern suggesting genetic constraints. Sharing of nucleotide-identical clonotypes was significantly greater within monozygotic CF twin pairs than between unrelated CF individuals (P = 0.000026, Mann-Whitney). Simpson clonality was generally low (median approximately 0.0091), suggesting a naive-dominated repertoire, with higher clonality in the most severely affected patients.

To note about this clone: The specificity of this receptor is unknown. Qualities for individual bases were not recorded, and no much larger clone is one base off.

In this chain, TRBV4-2 is recombined with TRBJ2-7, with a tentative D gene TRBD1 over 5 matching bases. The sample comprised blood. The receptor was derived from a girl aged 5 to 17 with cystic fibrosis. In nucleotide form, the sequence is TGTGCCAGCAGCCAAGTGCAGGGTGGATCCTACGAGCAGTACTTC. Translated, this is CASSQVQGGSYEQYF.